This T cell receptor (beta chain) was observed in a study of chemoradiotherapy in HPV16-positive cancers (dated by TCRdb to about 2022). About the investigation overall: Candidate HPV-specific T-cell clones and common TCR motifs were defined by functional T-cell assays performed on cells from a couple of HPV16-positive patients. The study asked whether T-cell immunity against the HPV oncoproteins E6 and E7 changes during chemoradiotherapy and whether it affects survival. The candidate HPV-specific TCRs and motifs were then tracked in TCR repertoires from some 86 patients with HPV-related cancers.

The germline V gene gives CDR1 as SGHTA and CDR2 as FQGNSA. The CDR3 measures 16 amino acids from cysteine to phenylalanine. Here the CDR3 DNA is all that survives: 48 bases in frame from base 1. V sheds 0 bases and J sheds 1 base, leaving 10 bases between their ends. The study at large found these results: Expansion of candidate HPV-specific clones and E7-related TCR motifs was observed in the tumor microenvironment during treatment, whereas no such expansion was observed for non-HPV-specific T cells. The functional definition of HPV-specific T cells came from only a couple of HPV16-positive patients, and the survival association was reported for HPV16-positive patients. Improved recurrence-free survival in HPV16-positive patients was associated with expansion of HPV-responsive T cells during chemoradiotherapy.

Repertoires were sampled repeatedly over the course of chemoradiotherapy so that clonal expansion in the tumor microenvironment could be followed. Library construction relied on the immunoSEQ multiplex PCR assay. TCRdb holds this immuneACCESS table with in-frame rearrangements only. Some clones are missing; in checked studies, unresolved V genes explain under half, and the rest has no known cause. Counted in this sample were roughly 15,000 clones; about four fifths of them appeared once. The ten largest clones represent 9.5% to 13% of the sample. This clone was seen only once. Its antigen specificity is not known. One base away there is no much larger clone; base qualities are not given.

This specimen was collected from a patient who underwent chemoradiotherapy. The chain uses TRBV7-2 and TRBJ1-5; 5 matching bases give a weak D call of TRBD1. The sequence derives from a human donor with HPV-associated anogenital cancer. CDR3 sequence: CASSLAGPFSNQPQHF. Here is the DNA: TGTGCCAGCAGCTTAGCGGGGCCGTTCAGCAATCAGCCCCAGCATTTT.